This record covers a single T cell receptor (beta chain). The germline V and J ends were trimmed by 5 bases and 7 bases, with 21 bases remaining between them. The germline gives CDR1 MGHDK, CDR2 SYGVNS. CDR3 size: 17 residues. The sample comes from a study of T cells after yellow fever vaccination. TCRdb re-derived calls from the 5' RACE reads in MiXCR, one entry per CDR3 protein. In the table there are about 320,000 distinct CDR3 sequences, approximately 4% of which are singletons. The sequenced sample was PBMCs, obtained 15 days after the yellow fever booster vaccination. This receptor was identified in a man aged 18 to 30 who received the YFV17D yellow fever vaccine. The rearrangement links TRBV25-1 to TRBJ1-6; D uncertain. The CDR3 DNA reads as TGTGCCAGCAGTCCACCCAGGTTAGGTGGTGCGAATTCACCCCTCCACTTT. Translating gives CASSPPRLGGANSPLHF.